This T cell receptor beta chain was found in a study of T cells after posttransplantation cyclophosphamide. Sampled 1 year posttransplant, controls received myeloablative marrow transplants, methotrexate and a calcineurin inhibitor. The method was immunoSEQ multiplex PCR; TCRdb's version includes in-frame clones alone and lacks a portion of them. The sample records 9,500 to 10,000 clones, around 87% being singletons. Study-level points and caveats: After PTCy, TRB diversity resembled that of CNI/methotrexate controls.

V lost 4 bases to trimming and J lost 1 base, with 14 bases between them. The CDR3 has 15 amino acids. For this clone: What it recognizes is unknown.

The material sequenced was PBMCs, taken after an allogeneic stem cell transplant with a calcineurin inhibitor and methotrexate. This clonotype originated in a male patient between 25 and 40 years old who received an allogeneic stem cell transplant from an unrelated donor, was CMV-positive, and had no GVHD. Some T cells could come from the graft donor. V and J are TRBV5-3 and TRBJ1-1; a weak D match, TRBD1 (6 bases). TRBV5-3 is recorded as an ORF, its role being uncertain. CDR3 sequence reads: CARSPRGGRNTEAFF. The CDR3 nucleotides read TGTGCCAGAAGCCCGCGGGGGGGGCGGAACACTGAAGCTTTCTTT.